These T cell receptor beta chains were read from a single sample in a study of a mutant IDH1 vaccine in newly diagnosed glioma. Antigens for these TCRs are unknown. Produced via immunoSEQ multiplex PCR; TCRdb's table is partial and in-frame only. The data show approximately 60,000 clones, 65% to 75% seen once. This specimen consisted of PBMCs, obtained from a glioma patient whose treatment included an IDH1 peptide vaccine. These TCRs come from a man aged 50 to 59 with glioma. CDR3s include the opening cysteine and the closing phenylalanine or tryptophan. D genes are given only for firm matches. Expanded clones are given a class, and other clones once, few, many or no size at all.

d_call j_call clone_size v_call cdr3_nt cdr3_aa
- TRBJ1-2 - TRBV10-3 TGTGCCATCAGTGAAAACAACCAGGGATATGGCTACACCTTC CAISENNQGYGYTF
- TRBJ1-4 few TRBV7-9 TGTGCCAGCAGCGCCGGTCTGGAAAAACTGTTTTTT CASSAGLEKLFF
TRBD1 TRBJ2-6 - TRBV5-5 TGTGCCAGCAGCCCGGGACAGGGAGTCTCCTCTGGGGCCAACGTCCTGACTTTC CASSPGQGVSSGANVLTF
- TRBJ2-1 - TRBV9 TGTGCCAGCACCACCTCGGCGGGAAGCCATGAGCAGTTCTTC CASTTSAGSHEQFF
- TRBJ1-1 - TRBV5-4 TGTGCCAGCAGCTTGGGGGGGGGAACAGCCAACACTGAAGCTTTCTTT CASSLGGGTANTEAFF
- TRBJ1-1 once TRBV10-3 TGTGCCATCACCCGCGGGGAGGGTGGCACTGAAGCTTTCTTT CAITRGEGGTEAFF
- TRBJ2-1 - TRBV5-1 TGCGCCAGCAGCCCGACACTTGCTTCCTACAATGAGCAGTTCTTC CASSPTLASYNEQFF
TRBD2 TRBJ2-1 - TRBV25-1 TGTGCCAGCAGTGAATGGGATAGCGGGGGGGATGAGCAGTTCTTC CASSEWDSGGDEQFF
TRBD2 TRBJ2-7 - TRBV5-1 TGCGCCAGCAGCTTGTCGACGGGGGGGCCGGAAGAGCAGTACTTC CASSLSTGGPEEQYF
- TRBJ1-5 - TRBV4-1 TGCGCCAGCAGCCAAGGTGACGACCCCTTGGGGCCCCAGCATTTT CASSQGDDPLGPQHF
- TRBJ2-7 few TRBV27 TGTGCCAGCAGTCTCACCGGTTCCTACGAGCAGTACTTC CASSLTGSYEQYF
- TRBJ2-7 - TRBV5-4 TGTGCCAGCAGCTTGGCCCGGGACCTTTTCTACGAGCAGTACTTC CASSLARDLFYEQYF
TRBD1 TRBJ1-3 - TRBV7-2 TGTGCCAGCAGCCGGGACAGGAACTACTCTGGAAACACCATATATTTT CASSRDRNYSGNTIYF
TRBD1 TRBJ1-5 - TRBV30 TGTGCCTGGAGTGGAGGACAGGGTAGCCAGCCCCAGCATTTT CAWSGGQGSQPQHF
- TRBJ1-5 - TRBV6-6 TGTGCCAGCAGTTACCCCAGGGGTGACAATCAGCCCCAGCATTTT CASSYPRGDNQPQHF
TRBD1 TRBJ2-7 - TRBV9 TGTGCCAGCAGCGCGGGACAGGGGATCAACGAGCAGTACTTC CASSAGQGINEQYF
- TRBJ1-1 few TRBV7-6 TGTGCCAGCAGCCCCCGGGGGGGGGATACTGAAGCTTTCTTT CASSPRGGDTEAFF
- TRBJ2-5 few TRBV5-6 TGTGCCAGCAGCTTGGCCCAGAGGGCGACCCAGTACTTC CASSLAQRATQYF
- TRBJ1-5 - TRBV28 TGTGCCAGCAGTTTAGCGGGGGGTAGCAATCAGCCCCAGCATTTT CASSLAGGSNQPQHF
TRBD2 TRBJ2-7 - TRBV27 TGTGCCAGCAGTTTATCGGGACTACCAGAGCAGTACTTC CASSLSGLPEQYF
- TRBJ1-5 - TRBV5-8 TGTGCCAGCAGCTTGGTAGCAGGGGCGTATCAGCCCCAGCATTTT CASSLVAGAYQPQHF
TRBD1 TRBJ1-2 few TRBV27 TGTGCCAGCAGTCCACAGGGGGGATATGGCTACACCTTC CASSPQGGYGYTF